This T cell receptor beta chain came from a study of T cells expressing NK-cell markers. General study points: The CD3+CD56-NKG2C+ fraction of a few donors was also led by these clonotypes. Each of roughly 6 donors carried dominant NKG2C+ clonotypes accounting for about 1.0-7.0% of CD8+ T cells.

Comment on this clonotype: Its antigen is unknown.

Germline V lookup: CDR1 SGHDT, CDR2 YYEEEE. The CDR3 has 19 residues. cDNA encoding TCR beta was synthesized via 5'RACE template switching incorporating UMIs. TCRdb reprocessed the 5' RACE reads and stores each CDR3 protein as one record, lacking DNA. The sample features 150,000 or so distinct CDR3 sequences, with about 39% in its top ten. The genes are TRBV5-6 and TRBJ2-3; the D call of TRBD1 rests on TCRdb alone, since no DNA is present to check it. Sequenced sample: blood T cells: a sorted CD56 or NKG2C T cell subset, CD4+ or CD8+ T cells, or bulk PBMC T cells (not recorded which). This clonotype was sampled from a woman between 45 and 65 years old in good health. The CDR3 protein is CASSLGGQGAPLVTDTQYF.